Sequencing of this T cell receptor (beta chain) was carried out in a study of CD8 T cells in ankylosing spondylitis. With 3 bases clipped from V and 5 bases from J, the junction kept 18 bases outside the gene matches. This CDR3 has 18 amino acids. The germline V gene encodes CDR1 SGHDT and CDR2 YYEEEE. Researchers built TCR beta libraries using quantitative 5'-RACE with molecular barcodes. Each CDR3 protein gets one entry after TCRdb re-called the 5' RACE reads with MiXCR. The sample consists of under 170,000 distinct CDR3 sequences, around 43% of them appearing once. Sequences were obtained from synovial fluid, either unsorted or a sorted T cell fraction (not recorded which). This clonotype was sampled from a male donor with ankylosing spondylitis. This rearrangement joins TRBV5-6 to TRBJ2-7; TRBD1 matches 9 bases. The CDR3 region is CASSSGTGNSPLWDEQYF. In DNA form, the CDR3 reads TGTGCCAGCAGCTCTGGGACAGGGAACTCCCCACTGTGGGACGAGCAGTACTTC.